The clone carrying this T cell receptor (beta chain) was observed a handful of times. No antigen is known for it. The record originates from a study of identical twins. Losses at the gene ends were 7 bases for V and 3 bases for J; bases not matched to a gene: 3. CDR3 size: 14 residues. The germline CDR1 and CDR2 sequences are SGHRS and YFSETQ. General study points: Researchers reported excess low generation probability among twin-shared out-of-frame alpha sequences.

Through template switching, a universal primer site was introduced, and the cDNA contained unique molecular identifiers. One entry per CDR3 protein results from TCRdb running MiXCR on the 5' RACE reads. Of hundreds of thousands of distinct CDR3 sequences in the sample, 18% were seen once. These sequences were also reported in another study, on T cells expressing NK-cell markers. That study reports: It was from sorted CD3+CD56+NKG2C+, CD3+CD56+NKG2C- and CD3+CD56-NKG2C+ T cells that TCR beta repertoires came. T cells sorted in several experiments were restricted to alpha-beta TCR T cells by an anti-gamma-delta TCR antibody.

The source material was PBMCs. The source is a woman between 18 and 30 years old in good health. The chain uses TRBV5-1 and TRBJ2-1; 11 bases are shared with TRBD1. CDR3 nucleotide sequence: TGCGCCAGCCGGACAGGGGGCATCTACAATGAGCAGTTCTTC. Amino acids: CASRTGGIYNEQFF. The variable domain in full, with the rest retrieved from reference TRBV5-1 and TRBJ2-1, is KAGVTQTPRYLIKTRGQQVTLSCSPISGHRSVSWYQQTPGQGLQFLFEYFSETQRNKGNFPGRFSGRQFSNSRSEMNVSTLELGDSALYLCASRTGGIYNEQFFGPGTRLTVL.